Sequencing of this T cell receptor (beta chain) was carried out in a study of response to subunit inactivated influenza vaccine. This clonotype has at least ten counts. Its antigen remains unidentified. CDR3 length: 13 amino acids. Trimming stripped 3 bases from V and 5 bases from J, with 11 bases between. Germline CDR1 MNHEY, CDR2 SMNVEV (reference sequence). TCRdb processed the RT-PCR reads anew with MiXCR; each CDR3 protein has one entry. The sample has approximately 530,000 distinct CDR3 sequences, over 10% seen once; the top ten hold about an eighth. Study conclusions and caveats: Few additional T cells are recruited per seasonal influenza vaccination, authors suggested.

Specimen: PBMCs from blood, collected 35 to 45 days after vaccination. This chain uses TRBV27 with TRBJ2-7, with D maybe TRBD1 (6 bases). This TCR came from a man aged 50 or older who received an inactivated influenza vaccine. The CDR3 nucleotides are TGTGCCAGCAGTTTCCTGGGGGCGCACGAGCAGTACTTC. Amino acids: CASSFLGAHEQYF.